Reported below is one T cell receptor (beta chain). This specimen belongs to a study of blood T cell repertoires in COVID-19. Recruits, aged roughly 18 to 90 years, lived in about two dozen US areas. Cohort placement rested on clinical history that participants reported themselves. CDR3 length: 14 residues. Per the germline V gene, CDR1 is MNHEY and CDR2 is SMNVEV (reference sequence). The V gene end was trimmed by 5 bases and the J gene end by 0 bases; junction bases not matched to a gene: 3. Original analysis: It was from reference gene primer amplification that nucleated cell counts were estimated. TCRdb's copy holds only in-frame clones and misses some; the assay was immunoSEQ multiplex PCR. The V and J calls and the clone size are those of that table, but D and trimming were determined from the DNA. The data contain roughly 43,000 clones, approximately 86% of them seen just once; the ten biggest clones take up approximately 3%.

The chain employs TRBV27 and TRBJ1-1; 7 bases align to TRBD1. This sequence was found in a woman in her fifties or sixties who had recovered from COVID-19. Sequenced sample: PBMCs or T cells enriched from blood (not recorded which). The CDR3 sequence is CASSTGQMNTEAFF. DNA for the CDR3: TGTGCCAGCAGTACGGGACAGATGAACACTGAAGCTTTCTTT.